This T cell receptor (beta chain) was found in a study of shared clonotypes between healthy human individuals. The wider study: Three plates were used per donor for CD4 naive, three for CD4 memory, two for CD8 naive and one for CD8 memory.

The CDR3 has 14 residues. V shed 2 bases, J shed 8 bases, and the junction held 8 bases outside the gene matches. The germline V gene encodes CDR1 GTSNPN and CDR2 SVGIG (reference sequence). Measured with immunoSEQ multiplex PCR; TCRdb has only the in-frame clones, and not every one. The sample has about 2.5 million clones, about 90% seen once. Sequencing was done on a sample of naive CD4+ T cells from PBMCs. Specified subset: CD45RA+ positively selected. This clonotype was obtained from a man between 18 and 29 years old in good health. Some clones in this sample may be carry-over from other donors' samples. This sequence joins TRBV30 and TRBJ1-4; 7 bases map to TRBD1. DNA for the CDR3: TGTGCCTGGAGTCGTAACAGGGGCAGGGAAAAACTGTTTTTT. Protein sequence: CAWSRNRGREKLFF.